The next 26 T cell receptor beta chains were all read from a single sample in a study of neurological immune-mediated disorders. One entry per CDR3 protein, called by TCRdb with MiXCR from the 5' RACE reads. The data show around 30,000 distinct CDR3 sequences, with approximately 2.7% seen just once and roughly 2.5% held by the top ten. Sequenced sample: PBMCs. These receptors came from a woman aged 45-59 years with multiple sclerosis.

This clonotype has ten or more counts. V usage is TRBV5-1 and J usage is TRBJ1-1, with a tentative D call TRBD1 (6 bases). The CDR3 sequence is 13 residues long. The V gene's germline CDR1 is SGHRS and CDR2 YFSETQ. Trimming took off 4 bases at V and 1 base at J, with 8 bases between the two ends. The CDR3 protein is CASSLDRNTEAFF. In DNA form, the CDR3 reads TGCGCCAGCAGCCTGGACAGGAACACTGAAGCTTTCTTT.

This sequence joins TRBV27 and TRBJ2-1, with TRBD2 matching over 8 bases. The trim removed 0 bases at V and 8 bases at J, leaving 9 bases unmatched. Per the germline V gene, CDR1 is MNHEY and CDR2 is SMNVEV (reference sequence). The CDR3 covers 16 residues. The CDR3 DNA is TGTGCCAGCAGTTTATCCCAGCGGGAGCCCTGGTATGAGCAGTTCTTC. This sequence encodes CASSLSQREPWYEQFF.

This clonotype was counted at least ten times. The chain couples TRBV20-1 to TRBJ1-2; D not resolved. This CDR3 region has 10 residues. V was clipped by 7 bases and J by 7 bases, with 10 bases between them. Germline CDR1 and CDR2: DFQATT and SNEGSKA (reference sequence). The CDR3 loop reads CSGKGGGYTF. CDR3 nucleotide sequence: TGCAGTGGAAAAGGAGGTGGCTACACCTTC.

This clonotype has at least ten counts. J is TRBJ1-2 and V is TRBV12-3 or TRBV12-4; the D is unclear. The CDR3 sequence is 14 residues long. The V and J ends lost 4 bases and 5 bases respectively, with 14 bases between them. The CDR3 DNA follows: TGTGCCAGCAGTTCCCGACATCCTCCATATGGCTACACCTTC. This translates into CASSSRHPPYGYTF.

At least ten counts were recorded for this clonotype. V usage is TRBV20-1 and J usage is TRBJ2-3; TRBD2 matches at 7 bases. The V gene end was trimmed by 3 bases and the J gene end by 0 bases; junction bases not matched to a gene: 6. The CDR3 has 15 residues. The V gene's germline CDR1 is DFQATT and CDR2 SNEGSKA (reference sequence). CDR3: CSARLAARSTDTQYF. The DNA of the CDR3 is TGCAGTGCTAGGCTAGCGGCCCGAAGCACAGATACGCAGTATTTT.

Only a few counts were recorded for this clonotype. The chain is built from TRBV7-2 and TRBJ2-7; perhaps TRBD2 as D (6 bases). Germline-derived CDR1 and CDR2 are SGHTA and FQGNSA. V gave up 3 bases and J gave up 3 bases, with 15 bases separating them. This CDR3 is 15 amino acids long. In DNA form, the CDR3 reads TGTGCCAGCAGCTTCCAGGGAGGACGGGTCTACGAGCAGTACTTC. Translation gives CASSFQGGRVYEQYF.

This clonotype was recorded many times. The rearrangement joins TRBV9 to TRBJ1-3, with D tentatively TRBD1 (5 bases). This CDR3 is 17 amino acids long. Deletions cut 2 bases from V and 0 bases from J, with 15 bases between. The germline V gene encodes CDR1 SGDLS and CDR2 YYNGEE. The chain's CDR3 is CASSVQAPGISGNTIYF. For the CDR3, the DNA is TGTGCCAGCAGCGTCCAGGCCCCAGGGATCTCTGGAAACACCATATATTTT.

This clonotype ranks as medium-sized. CDR3 region: CSARRRGLSYEQYF. The CDR3 DNA is TGCAGTGCTAGGAGGAGGGGACTGAGCTACGAGCAGTACTTC. The chain employs TRBV20-1 and TRBJ2-7, with a possible D match to TRBD2 (6 bases). Trimming cost V 3 bases and J 3 bases, with 15 bases left between them. Germline loops: CDR1 DFQATT, CDR2 SNEGSKA (reference sequence). CDR3 length: 14 amino acids.

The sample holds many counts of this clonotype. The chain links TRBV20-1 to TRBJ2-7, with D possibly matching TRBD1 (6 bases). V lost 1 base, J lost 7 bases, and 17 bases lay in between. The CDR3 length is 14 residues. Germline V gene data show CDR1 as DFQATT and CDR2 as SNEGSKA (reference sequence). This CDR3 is CSARGLQGSYEQYF. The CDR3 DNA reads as TGCAGTGCTAGAGGGTTACAGGGATCTTATGAGCAGTACTTC.

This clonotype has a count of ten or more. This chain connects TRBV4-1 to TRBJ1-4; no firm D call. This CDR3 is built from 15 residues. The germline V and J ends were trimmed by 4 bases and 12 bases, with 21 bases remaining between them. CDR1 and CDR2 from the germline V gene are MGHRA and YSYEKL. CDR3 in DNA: TGCGCCAGCAGCCCCGTCCCGGTCCGGGAGCCCGAACTGTTTTTT. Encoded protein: CASSPVPVREPELFF.

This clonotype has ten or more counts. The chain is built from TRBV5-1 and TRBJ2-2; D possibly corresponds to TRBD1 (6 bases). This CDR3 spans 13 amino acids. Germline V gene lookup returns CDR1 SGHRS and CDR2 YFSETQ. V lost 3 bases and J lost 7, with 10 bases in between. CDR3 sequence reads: CASSSGVDGELFF. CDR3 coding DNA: TGCGCCAGCAGCTCAGGGGTGGACGGGGAGCTGTTTTTT.

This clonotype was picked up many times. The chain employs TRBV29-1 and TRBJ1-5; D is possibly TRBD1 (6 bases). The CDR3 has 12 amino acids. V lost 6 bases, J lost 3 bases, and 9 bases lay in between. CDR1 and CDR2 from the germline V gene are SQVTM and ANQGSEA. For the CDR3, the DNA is TGCAGCGTAGGGGGAATCAATCAGCCCCAGCATTTT. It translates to CSVGGINQPQHF.

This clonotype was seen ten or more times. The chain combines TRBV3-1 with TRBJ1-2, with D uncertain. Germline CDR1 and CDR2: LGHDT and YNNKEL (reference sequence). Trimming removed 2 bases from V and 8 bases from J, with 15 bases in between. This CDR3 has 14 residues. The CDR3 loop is CASSQRAGGNGYTF. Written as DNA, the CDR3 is TGTGCCAGCAGCCAAAGGGCCGGTGGGAACGGCTACACCTTC.

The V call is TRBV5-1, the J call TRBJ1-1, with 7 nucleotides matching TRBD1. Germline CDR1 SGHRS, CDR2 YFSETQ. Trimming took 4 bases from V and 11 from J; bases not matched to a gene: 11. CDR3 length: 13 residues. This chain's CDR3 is CASSPLGTAGAFF. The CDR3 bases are TGCGCCAGCAGCCCGTTGGGGACAGCTGGGGCTTTCTTT.

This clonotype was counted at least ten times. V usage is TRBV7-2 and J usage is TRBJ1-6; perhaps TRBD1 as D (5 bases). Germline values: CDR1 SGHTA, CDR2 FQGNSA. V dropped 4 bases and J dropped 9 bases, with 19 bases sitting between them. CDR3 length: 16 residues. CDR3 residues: CASSSRERGGGSPLHF. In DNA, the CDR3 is TGTGCCAGCAGCTCCAGAGAAAGGGGTGGTGGTTCACCCCTCCACTTT.

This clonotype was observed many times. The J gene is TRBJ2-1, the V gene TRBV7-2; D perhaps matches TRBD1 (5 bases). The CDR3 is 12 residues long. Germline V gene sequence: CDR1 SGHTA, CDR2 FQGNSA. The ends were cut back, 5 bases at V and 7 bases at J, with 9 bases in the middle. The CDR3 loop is CASSPTDNEQFF. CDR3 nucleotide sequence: TGTGCCAGCAGCCCGACAGATAATGAGCAGTTCTTC. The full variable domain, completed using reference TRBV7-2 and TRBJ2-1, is GAGVSQSPSNKVTEKGKDVELRCDPISGHTALYWYRQSLGQGLEFLIYFQGNSAPDKSGLPSDRFSAERTGGSVSTLTIQRTQQEDSAVYLCASSPTDNEQFFGPGTRLTVL.

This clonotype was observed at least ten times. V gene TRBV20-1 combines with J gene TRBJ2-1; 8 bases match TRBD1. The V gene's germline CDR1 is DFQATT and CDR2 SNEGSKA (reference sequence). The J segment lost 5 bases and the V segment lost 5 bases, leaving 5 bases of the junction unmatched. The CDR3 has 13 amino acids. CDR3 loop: CSAGQGADNEQFF. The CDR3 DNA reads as TGCAGTGCTGGGCAGGGGGCCGACAATGAGCAGTTCTTC.

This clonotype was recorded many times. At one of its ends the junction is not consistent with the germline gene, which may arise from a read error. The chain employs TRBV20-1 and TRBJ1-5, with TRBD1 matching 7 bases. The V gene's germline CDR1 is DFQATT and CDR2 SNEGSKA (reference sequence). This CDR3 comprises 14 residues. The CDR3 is CSAKTGYNNQPQNF. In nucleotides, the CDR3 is TGCAGTGCCAAGACAGGGTACAACAATCAGCCCCAGAATTTT.

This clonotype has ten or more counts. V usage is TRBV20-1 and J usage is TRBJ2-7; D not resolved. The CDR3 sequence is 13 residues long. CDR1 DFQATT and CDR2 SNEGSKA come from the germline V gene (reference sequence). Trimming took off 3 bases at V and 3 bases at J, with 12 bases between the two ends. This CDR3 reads CSASMLGYYEQYF. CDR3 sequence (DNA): TGCAGTGCTAGTATGTTAGGCTACTACGAGCAGTACTTC.

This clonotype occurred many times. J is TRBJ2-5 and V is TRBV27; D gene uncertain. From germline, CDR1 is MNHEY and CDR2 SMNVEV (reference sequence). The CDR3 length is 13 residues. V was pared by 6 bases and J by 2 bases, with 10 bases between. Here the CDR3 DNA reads TGTGCCAGCAGAAAATTCCCTCAAGAGACCCAGTACTTC. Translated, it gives CASRKFPQETQYF.

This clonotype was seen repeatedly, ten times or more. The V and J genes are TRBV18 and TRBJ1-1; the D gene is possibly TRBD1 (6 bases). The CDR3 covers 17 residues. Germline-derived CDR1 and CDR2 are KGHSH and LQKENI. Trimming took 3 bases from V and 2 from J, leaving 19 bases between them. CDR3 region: CASSPAPQTGVNTEAFF. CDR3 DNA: TGTGCCAGCTCACCCGCCCCCCAGACAGGTGTCAACACTGAAGCTTTCTTT.

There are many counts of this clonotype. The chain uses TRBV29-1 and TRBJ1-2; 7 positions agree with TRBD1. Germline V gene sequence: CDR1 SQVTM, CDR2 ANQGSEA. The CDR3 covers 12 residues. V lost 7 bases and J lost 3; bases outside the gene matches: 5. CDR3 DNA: TGCAGCGGAAAAGGACAGGACTATGGCTACACCTTC. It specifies CSGKGQDYGYTF.

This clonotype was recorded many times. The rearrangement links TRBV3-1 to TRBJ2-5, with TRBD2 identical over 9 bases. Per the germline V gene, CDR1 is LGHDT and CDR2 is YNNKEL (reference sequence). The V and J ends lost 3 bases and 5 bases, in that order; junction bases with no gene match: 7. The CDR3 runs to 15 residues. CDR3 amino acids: CASSQAGGSEETQYF. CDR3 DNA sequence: TGTGCCAGCAGCCAGGCGGGGGGGTCGGAGGAGACCCAGTACTTC.

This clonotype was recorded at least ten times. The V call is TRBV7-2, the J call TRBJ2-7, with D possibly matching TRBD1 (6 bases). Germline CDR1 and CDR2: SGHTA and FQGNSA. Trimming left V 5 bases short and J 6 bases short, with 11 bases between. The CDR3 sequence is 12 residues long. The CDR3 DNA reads TGTGCCAGCAGCGCACAGGGTTCCGAGCAGTACTTC. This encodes CASSAQGSEQYF.

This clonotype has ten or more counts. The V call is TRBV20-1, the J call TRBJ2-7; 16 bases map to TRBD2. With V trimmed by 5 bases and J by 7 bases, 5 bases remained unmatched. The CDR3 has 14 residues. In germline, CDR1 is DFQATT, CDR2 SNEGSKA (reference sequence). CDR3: CSAGTSGRAWEQYF. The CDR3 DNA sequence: TGCAGTGCTGGGACTAGCGGGAGGGCCTGGGAGCAGTACTTC.

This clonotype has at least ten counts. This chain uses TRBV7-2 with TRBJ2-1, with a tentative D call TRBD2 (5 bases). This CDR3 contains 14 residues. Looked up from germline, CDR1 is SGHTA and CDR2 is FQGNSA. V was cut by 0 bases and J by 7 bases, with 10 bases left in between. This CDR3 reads CASSLAGRVNEQFF. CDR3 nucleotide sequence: TGTGCCAGCAGCTTAGCAGGGCGGGTGAATGAGCAGTTCTTC.